These T cell receptor beta chains were read from a single sample in a study of CD8+ T cells in alopecia areata. Method: immunoSEQ multiplex PCR; TCRdb's copy keeps in-frame clones and lacks some. The table shows 140,000 to 150,000 clones, with about 47% occurring only once. The material was CD4+ T cells sorted from blood, obtained at week 0. These receptors were taken from a human donor with alopecia areata. Both conserved end residues are part of each CDR3. D genes are given only for firm matches. Clone size is stated in some rows and not others, as once, few, many or a class when expanded.

abundance	j_gene	d_gene	v_gene	CDR3nt	CDR3aa
.	TRBJ1-5	TRBD1	TRBV30	TGTGCCTGGCGCAGACAGGGGCTTAGCAATCAGCCCCAGCATTTT	CAWRRQGLSNQPQHF
.	TRBJ1-1	.	TRBV29-1	TGCAGCGTTGGTACAGGGTCCGGCACTGAAGCTTTCTTT	CSVGTGSGTEAFF
.	TRBJ1-2	.	TRBV28	TGTGCCAGCAGTTTGGGAGCTAACTATGGCTACACCTTC	CASSLGANYGYTF
.	TRBJ2-1	TRBD2	TRBV11-2	TGTGCCAGCAGCTTCCTAGCGGGAGCGCCGAATGAGCAGTTCTTC	CASSFLAGAPNEQFF
.	TRBJ1-5	.	TRBV19	TGTGCCAGTAGTCCTTCCCAGGGTTCGAGCAATCAGCCCCAGCATTTT	CASSPSQGSSNQPQHF
.	TRBJ2-2	.	TRBV7-2	TGTGCCAGCAGCATACAGAGCACCGGGGAGCTGTTTTTT	CASSIQSTGELFF
few	TRBJ2-2	.	TRBV5-1	TGCGCCAGCAGCTTGGTTGCAGGAGGGGGCACCGGGGAGCTGTTTTTT	CASSLVAGGGTGELFF
many	TRBJ2-1	TRBD2	TRBV30	TGTGCCACCAGACTAGCTGGTGAGCAGTTCTTC	CATRLAGEQFF
.	TRBJ2-5	TRBD1	TRBV7-7	TGTGCCAGCAGCTTACAGGGGGCAGGGACCCAGTACTTC	CASSLQGAGTQYF
once	TRBJ2-3	.	TRBV29-1	TGCAGCGTTGAAGAGTCGGTAGCCCGAGGGAAAGATACGCAGTATTTT	CSVEESVARGKDTQYF
.	TRBJ2-1	.	TRBV29-1	TGCAGCGTGGAAGACGGGAGCTCCTACAATGAGCAGTTCTTC	CSVEDGSSYNEQFF
.	TRBJ1-5	.	TRBV15	TGTGCCACCAGCATCTCTTTGGAGAGGCCCCAGCATTTT	CATSISLERPQHF